The 31 T cell receptor beta chains below come from one sample, sequenced in a study of neurological immune-mediated disorders. The time point here: longitudinal time-point 3. A single record per CDR3 protein comes from TCRdb applying MiXCR to the 5' RACE reads. Of about 81,000 distinct CDR3 sequences listed, about 4.3% are singletons. Material for sequencing was PBMCs. All receptors derive from a woman aged 60-75 years with multiple sclerosis.

This clonotype showed up many times. The CDR3 protein is CASSLRGGNQPQHF. CDR3 nucleotides: TGTGCCAGCAGTTTAAGGGGAGGCAATCAGCCCCAGCATTTT. This chain uses TRBV12-3 or TRBV12-4 with TRBJ1-5, with D possibly TRBD1 on 5 matching bases. This CDR3 spans 14 amino acids. The V and J ends lost 2 bases and 2 bases respectively, with 7 bases between them.

Ten or more counts support this clonotype. Written as DNA, the CDR3 is TGTGCCAGCAGCTACCAGGGGGTGGTTAGCAATCAGCCCCAGCATTTT. Protein sequence: CASSYQGVVSNQPQHF. V is TRBV12-3 or TRBV12-4 and J is TRBJ1-5, with 7 bases aligning to TRBD1. CDR3 size: 16 residues. The J segment lost 0 bases and the V segment lost 6 bases, leaving 8 bases of the junction unmatched.

This clonotype was observed many times. The V and J genes are TRBV29-1 and TRBJ1-1; no reliable D call. The CDR3 runs 12 residues. The V and J ends lost 3 bases and 4 bases respectively, with 9 bases between them. Germline assignment: CDR1 SQVTM and CDR2 ANQGSEA. The CDR3 DNA reads TGCAGCGTTGACCGGGCTAGCACTGAAGCTTTCTTT. Its translation: CSVDRASTEAFF.

This clonotype was seen at least ten times. The chain is built from TRBV7-8 and TRBJ1-3; the D is unclear. CDR1 and CDR2 from the germline V gene are SGHVS and FQNEAQ. V lost 2 bases and J 0 bases, leaving 8 bases between the germline ends. CDR3 length: 15 amino acids. CDR3 amino acids: CASSLRANSGNTIYF. The CDR3 region has the DNA TGTGCCAGCAGCTTAAGAGCAAACTCTGGAAACACCATATATTTT.

This clonotype was recorded many times. CDR3 loop: CASSSGQSYNEQFF. DNA for the CDR3: TGTGCCAGCAGCTCGGGACAGAGCTACAATGAGCAGTTCTTC. The V call is TRBV7-2, the J call TRBJ2-1; 7 nucleotides match TRBD1. With V trimmed by 4 bases and J by 3 bases, 3 bases remained unmatched. CDR1 and CDR2 (germline): SGHTA, FQGNSA. The CDR3 contains 14 residues.

This clonotype was seen at least ten times. The chain carries TRBV25-1 and TRBJ2-5, with D perhaps matching TRBD1 or TRBD2 (5 bases each). The CDR3 extends over 15 amino acids. Trimming cost V 3 bases and J 5 bases, with 16 bases left between them. CDR1 and CDR2 from the germline V gene are MGHDK and SYGVNS. The CDR3 nucleotides are TGTGCCAGCAGTGATACTAGACGGCCAGGGGAGACCCAGTACTTC. Protein sequence: CASSDTRRPGETQYF.

This clonotype was picked up many times. V and J are TRBV5-1 and TRBJ2-5, with TRBD2 matching 11 bases. The germline V gene encodes CDR1 SGHRS and CDR2 YFSETQ. This CDR3 is built from 15 residues. The V segment lost 2 bases and the J segment 2 bases; nucleotides outside the gene matches: 2. In DNA form, the CDR3 reads TGCGCCAGCAGCTTACTAGCGGGGGCTCAAGAGACCCAGTACTTC. This translates into CASSLLAGAQETQYF.

In its sample, this clonotype was seen many times. The chain links TRBV5-1 to TRBJ1-2, with D tentatively TRBD1 (5 bases). The V gene's germline CDR1 is SGHRS and CDR2 YFSETQ. This CDR3 has 15 residues. V shed 2 bases and J shed 2 bases, with 13 bases lying between them. CDR3 DNA sequence: TGCGCCAGCAGCTTTGGTCGACAGAGAAACTATGGCTACACCTTC. Translated, it gives CASSFGRQRNYGYTF.

This sequence joins TRBV5-5 and TRBJ1-1; maybe TRBD1 (6 bases). Trimming pared 4 bases from V and 1 base from J, leaving 14 bases between. The length of the CDR3 is 15 residues. The germline V gene encodes CDR1 SGHKS and CDR2 YYEKEE (reference sequence). This CDR3 is CASSPDGTRNTEAFF. For the CDR3, the DNA is TGTGCCAGCAGCCCGGACGGGACACGGAACACTGAAGCTTTCTTT.

This clonotype has ten or more counts. The chain has TRBV18 and TRBJ1-2; D gene unclear. Germline loops: CDR1 KGHSH, CDR2 LQKENI. V lost 4 bases, J lost 10 bases, and 16 bases lay in between. This CDR3 region has 13 residues. DNA for the CDR3: TGTGCCAGCTCACAGCAGAGCGGGCGGGACTACACCTTC. Translated: CASSQQSGRDYTF.

There are many counts of this clonotype. The gene calls are TRBV10-1 and TRBJ2-2; D is unclear. Germline assignment: CDR1 WNHNN and CDR2 SYGVQD (reference sequence). Deletions cut 2 bases from V and 1 base from J, with 8 bases between. This CDR3 region has 15 residues. Here the CDR3 reads CASSESVMNTGELFF. Here the CDR3 DNA reads TGCGCCAGCAGTGAGAGCGTTATGAACACCGGGGAGCTGTTTTTT.

As concerns this clonotype: One end of the junction fails to match germline, which may point to a read error. This chain links TRBV7-2 with TRBJ2-3; 9 bases are shared with TRBD1. The CDR3 loop spans 14 amino acids. Germline-derived CDR1 and CDR2 are SGHTA and FQGNSA. CDR3 DNA sequence: TGTGCAAGCAGCGATGGACAGGGGACACGGGAGCAGTATTTT. This translates into CASSDGQGTREQYF.

This clonotype was recorded many times. The chain couples TRBV15 to TRBJ2-5; D remains ambiguous. V gave up 0 bases and J gave up 4 bases, with 3 bases separating them. The CDR3 loop spans 12 amino acids. CDR1 and CDR2 (germline): LNHNV, YYDKDF (reference sequence). The DNA of the CDR3 is TGTGCCACCAGCAGAGATCGAGAGACCCAGTACTTC. Translating gives CATSRDRETQYF. Drawing the rest from reference TRBV15 and TRBJ2-5, the complete variable domain is DAMVIQNPRYQVTQFGKPVTLSCSQTLNHNVMYWYQQKSSQAPKLLFHYYDKDFNNEADTPDNFQSRRPNTSFCFLDIRSPGLGDTAMYLCATSRDRETQYFGPGTRLLVL.

Ten or more counts support this clonotype. The chain uses TRBV7-2 and TRBJ2-7; 7 bases map to TRBD1. From germline, CDR1 is SGHTA and CDR2 FQGNSA. The CDR3 totals 16 residues. V lost 0 bases to trimming and J lost 2 bases; unmatched junction nucleotides: 7. CDR3 sequence: CASSLASETGTYEQYF. DNA of the CDR3: TGTGCCAGCAGCTTAGCCAGCGAGACAGGGACCTACGAGCAGTACTTC.

This clonotype was observed many times. The J gene is TRBJ2-4, the V gene TRBV5-1, with a tentative D call TRBD1 (6 bases). Germline CDR1 and CDR2: SGHRS and YFSETQ. This CDR3 spans 15 amino acids. V was clipped by 4 bases and J by 0 bases, with 11 bases between them. DNA of the CDR3: TGCGCCAGCAGCCTCGGACAGCTAGCCAAAAACATTCAGTACTTC. It specifies CASSLGQLAKNIQYF.

This clonotype was observed at least ten times. The chain uses TRBV12-3 or TRBV12-4 and TRBJ2-2; D unresolved. CDR3 length: 14 amino acids. V gave up 0 bases and J gave up 6 bases, with 8 bases separating them. Here the CDR3 DNA reads TGTGCCAGCAGTTTAGCCCAGAGTGCCGGGGAGCTGTTTTTT. Translated, it gives CASSLAQSAGELFF.

At least ten counts were recorded for this clonotype. This chain connects TRBV20-1 to TRBJ1-2; possibly TRBD1 for D (6 bases). The CDR3 totals 15 residues. Per the germline V gene, CDR1 is DFQATT and CDR2 is SNEGSKA (reference sequence). Trimming removed 5 bases from V and 0 bases from J, with 16 bases in between. This CDR3 is CSAVTGLTSNYGYTF. DNA for the CDR3: TGCAGTGCTGTGACAGGCCTCACCTCTAACTATGGCTACACCTTC.

This clonotype was recorded many times. CDR3 in amino acids: CASLRTASDRGWTGELFF. The DNA for the CDR3 is TGCGCCAGCCTCCGGACTGCCTCGGACAGGGGTTGGACCGGGGAGCTGTTTTTT. The V and J genes are TRBV5-1 and TRBJ2-2; 9 nucleotides agree with TRBD1. Unmatched junction bases numbered 18, after V lost 7 bases and J lost 5 bases. There are 18 residues in the CDR3. CDR1 and CDR2 from the germline V gene are SGHRS and YFSETQ.

Many counts were recorded for this clonotype. The chain couples TRBV7-6 to TRBJ2-7; D is possibly TRBD1 (5 bases). V lost 1 base and J lost 2, with 12 bases in between. CDR1 is SGHVS and CDR2 is FNYEAQ in the germline V gene. The CDR3 consists of 15 residues. The CDR3 protein is CASSLETDFPYEQYF. The CDR3 nucleotides read TGTGCCAGCAGCTTAGAGACAGATTTTCCCTACGAGCAGTACTTC.

This clonotype was picked up many times. The chain carries TRBV6-5 and TRBJ2-5; 9 positions agree with TRBD1. The CDR3 length is 17 residues. Losses at the gene ends were 0 bases for V and 6 bases for J; bases not matched to a gene: 11. Germline CDR1 is MNHEY and CDR2 is SVGAGI. The CDR3 reads CASSYSSRTGGRKTQYF. The CDR3 coding sequence is TGTGCCAGCAGTTACTCGAGTCGTACAGGGGGCAGGAAGACCCAGTACTTC.

Many counts were recorded for this clonotype. The gene calls are TRBV20-1 and TRBJ2-7; no reliable D call. The CDR3 contains 10 residues. Germline-derived CDR1 and CDR2 are DFQATT and SNEGSKA (reference sequence). The V gene lost 5 bases and the J gene lost 7 bases, with 9 bases spanning the gap. The CDR3 DNA reads TGCAGTGCTGCCGTGGTTGAGCAGTACTTC. Amino acids: CSAAVVEQYF.

To note about this clonotype: A single base separates this from a much larger clone, so it may be a read error. The CDR3 DNA follows: TGCGCCAGCAGCCTGGGACTAGCGGAGTTTAATGAGCAGTACTTC. Its translation: CASSLGLAEFNEQYF. The J gene is TRBJ2-1, the V gene TRBV5-1; 11 bases match TRBD2. The J call may be faulty, since TRBJ2-7 better matches the DNA end. The V gene's germline CDR1 is SGHRS and CDR2 YFSETQ. The CDR3 consists of 15 residues.

This clonotype was observed many times. The chain uses TRBV7-2 and TRBJ2-1; 8 bases agree with TRBD2. This CDR3 is 13 amino acids long. The J segment lost 8 bases and the V segment lost 5 bases, leaving 5 bases of the junction unmatched. CDR1 and CDR2 from the germline V gene are SGHTA and FQGNSA. The CDR3 nucleotides read TGTGCCAGCAGCCAATACGGGAGGGATGAGCAGTTCTTC. It codes for CASSQYGRDEQFF. Filled out from reference TRBV7-2 and TRBJ2-1, the complete variable domain reads GAGVSQSPSNKVTEKGKDVELRCDPISGHTALYWYRQSLGQGLEFLIYFQGNSAPDKSGLPSDRFSAERTGGSVSTLTIQRTQQEDSAVYLCASSQYGRDEQFFGPGTRLTVL.

The table lists this clonotype with many counts. This chain connects TRBV12-3 or TRBV12-4 to TRBJ2-2; 9 nucleotides agree with TRBD1. The CDR3 runs 17 residues. With V trimmed by 4 bases and J by 4 bases, 10 bases remained unmatched. The CDR3 sequence: CASSYGAGTGITGELFF. As DNA, the CDR3 is TGTGCCAGCAGTTATGGGGCAGGGACAGGGATCACCGGGGAGCTGTTTTTT.

The rearrangement uses TRBV10-1 and TRBJ1-2; no firm D call. The CDR3 loop spans 13 amino acids. Deletions cut 3 bases from V and 2 bases from J, with 7 bases between. CDR1 and CDR2 from the germline V gene are WNHNN and SYGVQD (reference sequence). Here the CDR3 reads CASSDGGNYGYTF. The CDR3, as DNA: TGCGCCAGCAGTGACGGAGGAAACTATGGCTACACCTTC.

This clonotype was observed many times. The chain joins TRBV28 to TRBJ2-7, with 7 bases that match TRBD1. With 6 bases clipped from V and 10 bases from J, the junction kept 15 bases outside the gene matches. Germline V gives CDR1 MDHEN, CDR2 SYDVKM. CDR3 length: 14 residues. The CDR3 loop is CASRPGQARSEQYF. DNA for the CDR3: TGTGCCAGCAGACCCGGACAGGCAAGATCTGAACAGTACTTC.

This clonotype was picked up many times. This rearrangement joins TRBV6-5 to TRBJ2-1, with 10 nucleotides matching TRBD2. Germline values: CDR1 MNHEY, CDR2 SVGAGI. The CDR3 spans 16 residues. Losses at the gene ends were 2 bases for V and 0 bases for J; bases not matched to a gene: 1. The CDR3 nucleotides are TGTGCCAGCAGTTACCCTAGCGGGGGCTCCTACAATGAGCAGTTCTTC. It encodes CASSYPSGGSYNEQFF.

The V gene is TRBV12-2, the J gene TRBJ2-3; TRBD1, the table's D call, lacks a check against the DNA. TRBV12-2 is recorded as a pseudogene. CDR3 size: 16 residues. DNA of the CDR3: TGTGCAAGTCGCCCCCCGGGGGCCCCGGGGGAAGATACGCAGTATTTT. Protein product: CASRPPGAPGEDTQYF.

This clonotype was observed at least ten times. The V call is TRBV7-2, the J call TRBJ2-3, with 8 bases matching TRBD2. Germline CDR1 reads SGHTA; CDR2 reads FQGNSA. This CDR3 is built from 12 residues. The CDR3 reads CASGAYTDTQYF. The CDR3 DNA is TGTGCTAGCGGGGCTTACACAGATACGCAGTATTTT.

This clonotype was recorded at least ten times. J is TRBJ2-7 and V is TRBV6-5, with D possibly called TRBD1 or TRBD2 (6 bases each). The germline gives CDR1 MNHEY, CDR2 SVGAGI. The CDR3 is 15 residues long. The ends were cut back, 5 bases at V and 2 bases at J, with 16 bases in the middle. CDR3 residues: CASSRRGRGTYEQYF. CDR3 in DNA: TGTGCCAGCAGTAGGAGGGGCAGGGGAACCTACGAGCAGTACTTC.

This clonotype has a count of ten or more. One junction end disagrees with the germline gene, perhaps due to a read error. V usage is TRBV7-7 and J usage is TRBJ2-2, with 10 bases fitting TRBD2. There are 18 residues in the CDR3. CDR1 is SSHAT and CDR2 is FNYEAQ in the germline V gene (reference sequence). CDR3 residues: CASSLLASGGVNTGELFF. CDR3 in DNA: TGTGCTAGCAGTTTACTGGCTAGCGGGGGAGTGAACACCGGGGAGCTGTTTTTT.